This TCR beta chain comes out of a study of blood T cell repertoires in COVID-19. Original processing notes: Reference gene primer amplification in the assay estimated nucleated cell counts. The data were produced by immunoSEQ multiplex PCR, yet TCRdb's version contains in-frame clones alone and is incomplete. D and trimming come from the DNA, and the V and J calls and clone size come from that table. The sample includes a few hundred thousand clones, 70% to 90% seen only once; the top ten take 7.1%. The CDR3 loop spans 14 amino acids. Germline V gives CDR1 KGHSY, CDR2 FQNENV. V lost 0 bases, J lost 5 bases, and 10 bases lay in between.

This clonotype was sampled from a woman aged 55 to 70 with COVID-19, enrolled during active disease. Material for sequencing was peripheral blood. The V and J genes are TRBV16 and TRBJ1-1, with unresolved D. The CDR3 sequence is CASSQSWQATEAFF. The CDR3 nucleotides are TGTGCCAGCAGCCAATCGTGGCAGGCTACTGAAGCTTTCTTT. Full variable domain (missing parts from reference TRBV16 and TRBJ1-1): GEEVAQTPKHLVRGEGQKAKLYCAPIKGHSYVFWYQQVLKNEFKFLISFQNENVFDETGMPKERFSAKCLPNSPCSLEIQATKLEDSAVYFCASSQSWQATEAFFGQGTRLTVV.